This TCR beta chain was profiled in a study of CD8+ T cells in alopecia areata. Overall study context: The duration of tofacitinib was 6 to 18 months, with 6 months off drug afterward. Study outcomes and limitations: Clonality in lesional scalp, especially alopecia totalis/universalis, exceeded that of normal scalp. Normal skin's resident alphabeta T cells are also sequenced in scalp samples.

Noted treatment: oral pan-JAK inhibitor, 5-10 mg twice daily. This clone was found many times. No antigen is known for it. Extracted from the samples, RNA was reverse transcribed into cDNA to serve as the sequencing template. Produced via immunoSEQ multiplex PCR; TCRdb's table is partial and in-frame only. The sample holds about 180,000 clones; approximately 49% are singletons and the top ten take roughly a tenth. The V and J ends lost 5 bases and 5 bases, in that order; junction bases with no gene match: 7. Germline loops: CDR1 SGHNT, CDR2 YYREEE (reference sequence). The CDR3 contains 15 residues. This TCR was sampled from a human donor with alopecia areata. The starting material was CD8+ T cells sorted from blood, obtained between weeks 51 and 54, from a patient treated with tofacitinib. This rearrangement joins TRBV5-4 to TRBJ1-4, with 9 bases matching TRBD1. The CDR3 coding sequence is TGTGCCAGCAGTCACGGGACAGGGAAAAATGAAAAACTGTTTTTT. Encoded protein: CASSHGTGKNEKLFF.